Presented here are 18 T cell receptor beta chains from one specimen sequenced in a study of T cell responses to AZD1222 COVID-19 vaccine (dated by TCRdb to about 2021). The receptor library was made with the immunoSEQ multiplex PCR assay. Drawn from immuneACCESS, this table holds only the in-frame rearrangements with V and J called that TCRdb kept. Clones are partly lost; checked studies trace under half to an unresolved V gene and leave the rest unexplained. Recorded for this sample are some 120,000 clones; 85% to 90% of them occurred a single time. The ten most abundant clones make up less than 15% of the sample. What this sample's time point label stands for: baseline before first vaccination. Specimen: peripheral blood, collected on day 0 of AZD1222 vaccination. All receptors derive from an adult in good health.

J is TRBJ1-1 and V is TRBV30, with D tentatively TRBD1 (5 bases). This CDR3 is 16 amino acids long. Per the germline V gene, CDR1 is GTSNPN and CDR2 is SVGIG (reference sequence). V was trimmed by 1 base and J by 0 bases, leaving 15 bases between them. This CDR3 reads CAWSEIKKTVNTEAFF. The CDR3 DNA reads as TGTGCCTGGAGTGAGATTAAGAAGACAGTGAACACTGAAGCTTTCTTT.

J is TRBJ2-3 and V is TRBV9; 7 bases match TRBD2. The CDR3 covers 15 residues. V was pared by 0 bases and J by 4 bases, with 5 bases of the junction left unmatched. Germline V gene sequence: CDR1 SGDLS, CDR2 YYNGEE. In nucleotides, the CDR3 is TGTGCCAGCAGCGTAGTGGCGGGAGAGGCAGATACGCAGTATTTT. Its translation: CASSVVAGEADTQYF.

This chain links TRBV19 with TRBJ2-1, with D perhaps TRBD1 or TRBD2 (6 bases each). The CDR3 spans 14 residues. V lost 6 bases and J lost 0, with 9 bases in between. Germline CDR1 and CDR2: LNHDA and SQIVND (reference sequence). The CDR3 DNA sequence: TGTGCCAGTAGCAGGGGACTCTCCTACAATGAGCAGTTCTTC. Translation gives CASSRGLSYNEQFF. The full variable domain, in which reference TRBV19 and TRBJ2-1 provide the parts outside the CDR3, is DGGITQSPKYLFRKEGQNVTLSCEQNLNHDAMYWYRQDPGQGLRLIYYSQIVNDFQKGDIAEGYSVSREKKESFPLTVTSAQKNPTAFYLCASSRGLSYNEQFFGPGTRLTVL.

The V and J genes are TRBV9 and TRBJ1-2; 10 bases agree with TRBD1. Germline values: CDR1 SGDLS, CDR2 YYNGEE. V shed 2 bases and J 8 bases; nucleotides not matched to a gene: 6. The CDR3 length is 14 residues. The CDR3 region has the DNA TGTGCCAGCAGCGTCCGACAGGGGGCGGAAGGCTACACCTTC. It yields the protein CASSVRQGAEGYTF.

The V gene is TRBV11-2, the J gene TRBJ2-3; D ambiguous. Germline-derived CDR1 and CDR2 are SGHAT and FQNNGV. This CDR3 contains 13 residues. Trimming took 4 bases from V and 3 from J, leaving 8 bases between them. This CDR3 reads CASSSGVTDTQYF. The CDR3, as DNA: TGTGCCAGCAGCTCCGGAGTTACAGATACGCAGTATTTT.

The chain carries TRBV14 and TRBJ1-3, with 7 bases matching TRBD1. V gave up 3 bases and J gave up 5 bases; unmatched junction bases: 10. The germline V gene encodes CDR1 SGHDN and CDR2 FVKESK. This CDR3 spans 16 amino acids. The CDR3 DNA follows: TGTGCCAGCAGCCATTCGACAGGGAGGCCCCGAAACACCATATATTTT. Encoded protein: CASSHSTGRPRNTIYF.

The rearrangement links TRBV21-1 to TRBJ1-5. TRBV21-1 is a pseudogene segment. CDR3 length: 13 amino acids. CDR3 sequence: CASKRPVKGPQHF. The CDR3 region has the DNA TGTGCCAGCAAGAGGCCCGTTAAGGGGCCCCAGCATTTT.

The V and J genes are TRBV7-9 and TRBJ2-4; 7 bases are shared with TRBD1. The germline gives CDR1 SEHNR, CDR2 FQNEAQ (reference sequence). J was trimmed by 8 bases and V by 3 bases; bases with no gene match: 10. CDR3 length equals 15 residues. CDR3 sequence reads: CASSFGQGDADIQYF. In nucleotides, the CDR3 is TGTGCCAGCAGCTTCGGGCAGGGGGACGCTGACATTCAGTACTTC.

The table lists this clone with a count of one. The rearrangement joins TRBV5-1 to TRBJ1-3; the D gene is possibly TRBD1 (5 bases). V lost 4 bases and J 0 bases, leaving 17 bases between the germline ends. CDR1 is SGHRS, CDR2 YFSETQ, per germline. The CDR3 contains 17 residues. CDR3 amino acids: CASSPSGAYNSGNTIYF. In DNA, the CDR3 is TGCGCCAGCAGCCCCAGTGGGGCCTATAACTCTGGAAACACCATATATTTT.

V usage is TRBV7-2 and J usage is TRBJ2-1; 7 positions match TRBD2. J gave up 6 bases and V 2 bases, and 4 bases lay outside the gene matches. There are 14 residues in the CDR3. The germline V gene has CDR1 SGHTA and CDR2 FQGNSA. The CDR3 loop is CASSLRRERNEQFF. The CDR3 bases are TGTGCCAGCAGCTTAAGGCGGGAGCGCAATGAGCAGTTCTTC.

This clone was detected once. J is TRBJ2-7 and V is TRBV6-6; 8 positions agree with TRBD1. In germline, CDR1 is MNHNY, CDR2 SVGAGI (reference sequence). Losses at the gene ends were 6 bases for V and 1 base for J; bases not matched to a gene: 5. There are 14 residues in the CDR3. The CDR3 reads CASRLDRASYEQYF. CDR3 nucleotides: TGTGCCAGCAGGCTGGACAGGGCTTCCTACGAGCAGTACTTC.

This chain links TRBV7-9 with TRBJ1-6; D is perhaps TRBD1 (6 bases). V was cut by 2 bases and J by 9 bases, with 20 bases left in between. The V gene's germline CDR1 is SEHNR and CDR2 FQNEAQ (reference sequence). This CDR3 comprises 17 residues. The CDR3 is CASSLHEKQGAGSPLHF. CDR3 bases: TGTGCCAGCAGCTTACACGAGAAACAGGGCGCGGGTTCACCCCTCCACTTT.

This chain connects TRBV6-5 to TRBJ2-7; tentatively, D is TRBD1 (6 bases). The germline V gene has CDR1 MNHEY and CDR2 SVGAGI. Trimming pared 7 bases from V and 0 bases from J, leaving 13 bases between. There are 14 residues in the CDR3. This CDR3 is CASNPTGTSYEQYF. The CDR3 region has the DNA TGTGCCAGCAACCCGACAGGTACCTCCTACGAGCAGTACTTC.

This clone was seen a single time. This sequence joins TRBV20-1 and TRBJ1-2, with 8 bases lining up with TRBD1. Germline CDR1 reads DFQATT; CDR2 reads SNEGSKA (reference sequence). The CDR3 totals 13 residues. Trimming at V came to 3 bases and at J to 7 bases, leaving 7 bases not matched to a gene. In nucleotides, the CDR3 is TGCAGTGCTAGTGGAACAGGGGGGTTTGGCTACACCTTC. The encoded protein is CSASGTGGFGYTF.

The chain joins TRBV3-1 (or the pseudogene TRBV3-2) to TRBJ2-2, with 14 nucleotides matching TRBD2. The CDR3 is made up of 16 amino acids. Trimming cost V 4 bases and J 4 bases; bases outside gene matches: 2. Germline V lookup: CDR1 LGHDT, CDR2 YNNKEL (reference sequence). In nucleotides, the CDR3 is TGTGCCAGCAGCCGTGGACTAGCGGGAGGCACCGGGGAGCTGTTTTTT. Amino acid sequence: CASSRGLAGGTGELFF.

V is TRBV15 and J is TRBJ1-5; tentatively, D is TRBD1 (5 bases). The CDR3 runs 15 residues. Germline V gene data show CDR1 as LNHNV and CDR2 as YYDKDF (reference sequence). Trimming took off 2 bases at V and 1 base at J, with 9 bases between the two ends. The CDR3: CATSRSGLSNQPQHF. In DNA, the CDR3 is TGTGCCACCAGCAGATCGGGACTGAGCAATCAGCCCCAGCATTTT.

This clone was seen just once. This chain uses TRBV7-6 with TRBJ1-3; D might be TRBD1 (5 bases). The CDR3 is 17 residues long. CDR1 and CDR2 from the germline V gene are SGHVS and FNYEAQ. Trimming removed 5 bases at V and 1 base at J, with 18 bases between. The CDR3 sequence is CASSPTYRTVSGNTIYF. DNA of the CDR3: TGTGCCAGCAGCCCAACGTACAGGACCGTATCTGGAAACACCATATATTTT.

The rearrangement uses TRBV28 and TRBJ2-7, with unresolved D. V lost 7 bases to trimming and J lost 5 bases, with 21 bases between them. Germline V lookup: CDR1 MDHEN, CDR2 SYDVKM. CDR3 length: 15 amino acids. The CDR3 region is CASNPLDILYDEQYF. As DNA, the CDR3 is TGTGCCAGCAATCCCCTCGACATACTTTACGACGAGCAGTACTTC.